The sample holds many counts of the clone carrying this TCR beta chain. Its antigen is unidentified. The data belong to a study of Graves' ophthalmopathy and Graves' hyperthyroidism. The study, taken as a whole, reports: It was with about 71% sensitivity and under 85% specificity that the model predicted ophthalmopathy progression.

The germline gives CDR1 MGHRA, CDR2 YSYEKL. Trimming took off 0 bases at V and 4 bases at J, with 18 bases between the two ends. This CDR3 has 17 amino acids. Using RNA transcripts, the TCR beta CDR3 regions were amplified. The authors performed first-round RT-PCR with HTBI primers and then a second-round multiplex PCR. A single record per CDR3 protein comes from TCRdb applying MiXCR to the multiplex PCR reads. This sample has about 180,000 distinct CDR3 sequences, with 30% to 45% found just once. In this cohort, patients with other autoimmune diseases, uncontrolled infections, pregnancy or lactation were excluded. The diagnosis was founded upon clinical symptoms, serum thyroxine, TRAb, thyroid ultrasound and orbital computed tomography.

The chain combines TRBV4-1 with TRBJ1-2; D perhaps matches TRBD1 (5 bases). Sequencing input: peripheral blood. The source is a woman in her 40s with Graves' ophthalmopathy. In DNA, the CDR3 is TGCGCCAGCAGCCAAGATGGATGGGGCAACTTTATCTATGGCTACACCTTC. Translated, it gives CASSQDGWGNFIYGYTF.